A selection of T cell receptor beta chains follows, all from one sample in a study of regulatory T cells in long-lasting Graves disease. TCRdb passed the multiplex PCR reads through MiXCR, listing each CDR3 protein once. Of hundreds of thousands of distinct CDR3 sequences listed, about 16% are singletons. The same sample was also studied in work on T cells in Graves' hyperthyroidism and ophthalmopathy.

The sample in question was peripheral blood mononuclear cells (PBMCs), obtained at new diagnosis, from a patient treated with antithyroid drugs. These receptors all come from a woman aged 35-65 years with Graves disease. CDR3s include the opening cysteine and the closing phenylalanine or tryptophan. A D gene is named only where the DNA matches it firmly. Size is stated for part of the rows, as once, few or many counts, or as a class when the clone is expanded.

d_call | j_call | clone_size | v_call | cdr3_nt | cdr3_aa
NA | TRBJ1-1 | many | TRBV12-5 | TGTGCTAGTGCGGAATCCCGAAACACTGAAGCTTTCTTT | CASAESRNTEAFF
NA | TRBJ2-3 | many | TRBV12-3/TRBV12-4 | TGTGCCAGCAGTTTAGGACGGACCGGCACAGATACGCAGTATTTT | CASSLGRTGTDTQYF
NA | TRBJ2-3 | NA | TRBV6-5 | TGTGCCAGCAGTTCAGAATCCACAGATACGCAGTATTTT | CASSSESTDTQYF
TRBD1 | TRBJ1-4 | NA | TRBV2 | TGTGCCAGCGGGACAGGGGACGAAAAACTGTTTTTT | CASGTGDEKLFF
NA | TRBJ2-3 | many | TRBV10-3 | TGTGCCATCAGTGTTAGGGCCAACCGATTCACAGATACGCAGTATTTT | CAISVRANRFTDTQYF
NA | TRBJ2-1 | many | TRBV6-2/TRBV6-3 | TGTGCCAGCAGTTACTCGATGGTATCCTCCTACAATGAGCAGTTCTTC | CASSYSMVSSYNEQFF
NA | TRBJ2-3 | many | TRBV2 | TGTGCCAGCACTCTAAGGGGGGGAGGTGGCACAGATACGCAGTATTTT | CASTLRGGGGTDTQYF
NA | TRBJ2-1 | many | TRBV20-1 | TGCAGTGGTAACCGACCCCACAATGAGCAGTTCTTC | CSGNRPHNEQFF
NA | TRBJ2-5 | many | TRBV3-1 | TGTGCCAGTGGGAAGGGGATCGTAGAGACCCAGTACTTC | CASGKGIVETQYF
NA | TRBJ1-1 | many | TRBV7-3 | TGTGCCAGCGCACGGGATGGGGACACTGAAGCTTTCTTT | CASARDGDTEAFF
NA | TRBJ1-5 | few | TRBV11-2 | TGTGCCAGCAGCGCCACGACGGGCGGGCATCAGCCCCAGCATTTT | CASSATTGGHQPQHF
NA | TRBJ2-3 | NA | TRBV5-1 | TGCGCCAGCAGCTTGGAAGGTTTGGGGGATACGCAGTATTTT | CASSLEGLGDTQYF
NA | TRBJ2-2 | few | TRBV2 | TGTGCCAGCAGGAAGACTACCACCGGGGAGCTGTTTTTT | CASRKTTTGELFF
NA | TRBJ1-2 | NA | TRBV18 | TGTGCCAGCTCACCCGATACGGGGGGACTAAACTATGGCTACACCTTC | CASSPDTGGLNYGYTF
NA | TRBJ1-1 | NA | TRBV2 | TGTGCCAGCGTCTGGGATCGGAACACTGAAGCTTTCTTT | CASVWDRNTEAFF
TRBD2 | TRBJ2-2 | NA | TRBV30 | TGTGCCTGGGTAGCGGGGGGGAACACCGGGGAGCTGTTTTTT | CAWVAGGNTGELFF
NA | TRBJ1-6 | NA | TRBV2 | TGTGCCAGCAGTTACGAGACTAGCTCCTATAATTCACCCCTCCACTTT | CASSYETSSYNSPLHF
NA | TRBJ2-7 | NA | TRBV19 | TGTGCCAGTAGTATTAGTCAGGTCGGCGAGCAGTACTTC | CASSISQVGEQYF
NA | TRBJ2-1 | NA | TRBV5-4 | TGTGCCAGCGGAGCTGTAACAGAGAACAATGAGCAGTTCTTC | CASGAVTENNEQFF
TRBD1 | TRBJ1-6 | NA | TRBV5-1 | TGCGCCAGCAGCTCCCGAACAGGGGAGGATTCACCCCTCCACTTT | CASSSRTGEDSPLHF
TRBD1 | TRBJ1-4 | NA | TRBV29-1 | TGCAGCGGGGGACAGGGAACTAATGAAAAACTGTTTTTT | CSGGQGTNEKLFF
TRBD1 | TRBJ1-6 | many | TRBV3-1 | TGTGCCAGCAGCCTTACAGGGGTGAATTCACCCCTCCACTTT | CASSLTGVNSPLHF
NA | TRBJ2-1 | many | TRBV3-1 | TGTGCCAGCAGCCAAGAATCCATCGGCTACAATGAGCAGTTCTTC | CASSQESIGYNEQFF
TRBD1 | TRBJ2-3 | many | TRBV20-1 | TGCAGTGCTAGAGATCGGACAGGGGGGACCCCAACAGATACGCAGTATTTT | CSARDRTGGTPTDTQYF
NA | TRBJ1-5 | NA | TRBV11-2 | TGTGCCAGCAGCCTTACTCAGGGGATGGGACAGCCCCAGCATTTT | CASSLTQGMGQPQHF
TRBD1 | TRBJ2-5 | many | TRBV20-1 | TGCAGTGCTAGACGCGGGCAGGGGGAGAGAAAGACCCAGTACTTC | CSARRGQGERKTQYF
TRBD1 | TRBJ1-2 | NA | TRBV3-1 | TGTGCCAGCAGCCAAGATGGAGGGACAGGGGCTTTTGGCTACACCTTC | CASSQDGGTGAFGYTF
TRBD1 | TRBJ1-2 | NA | TRBV11-2 | TGTGCCAGCAGCTTAGGCCGGGACAGGGCCCTCTATGGCTACACCTTC | CASSLGRDRALYGYTF
NA | TRBJ1-2 | few | TRBV7-9 | TGTGCCAGCAGCCTAGATCTCGGATATGACTATGGCTACACCTTC | CASSLDLGYDYGYTF
NA | TRBJ1-1 | NA | TRBV10-3 | TGTGCCATCAGTCGGCGAGGGCTTGGCATGAACACTGAAGCTTTCTTT | CAISRRGLGMNTEAFF
NA | TRBJ2-1 | NA | TRBV5-5 | TGTGCCAGCAGCTTTATCCGAAATGAGCAGTTCTTC | CASSFIRNEQFF
NA | TRBJ2-7 | many | TRBV5-1 | TGCGCCAGCAGCCGCCGACCCTCCAACAGGGATTCGACCTACGAGCAGTACTTC | CASSRRPSNRDSTYEQYF
NA | TRBJ2-2 | many | TRBV28 | TGTGCCAGCATCCCCGGGACTGGGCAGGCCGGGGAGCTGTTTTTT | CASIPGTGQAGELFF
NA | TRBJ1-2 | NA | TRBV19 | TGTGCCAGTACCGAGGGAGGGGCGAGATATGGCTACACCTTC | CASTEGGARYGYTF
NA | TRBJ1-2 | many | TRBV24-1 | TGTGCCACCAGTGAGCATGGGGGCGGCTATGGCTACACCTTC | CATSEHGGGYGYTF
NA | TRBJ2-5 | many | TRBV2 | TGTGCCAGCAAGTTAGGGCAAGAGACCCAGTACTTC | CASKLGQETQYF
NA | TRBJ2-1 | many | TRBV2 | TGTGCCAGCAGGGGGGTGGTGGGCGGCAATGAGCAGTTCTTC | CASRGVVGGNEQFF
TRBD2 | TRBJ2-4 | NA | TRBV20-1 | TGCAGTGCTAGGCGGGGACTAGAGAAAAACATTCAGTACTTC | CSARRGLEKNIQYF
NA | TRBJ2-3 | many | TRBV7-3 | TGTGCCAGCAGCAGATGGGGAACAGATACGCAGTATTTT | CASSRWGTDTQYF
NA | TRBJ2-2 | NA | TRBV3-1 | TGTGCCAGCAGCCCTTTTGGGGGGATCAACACCGGGGAGCTGTTTTTT | CASSPFGGINTGELFF
NA | TRBJ2-7 | many | TRBV11-1 | TGTGCCAGCAGCTCGACAGGACTCTACGAGCAGTACTTC | CASSSTGLYEQYF
NA | TRBJ2-7 | few | TRBV2 | TGTGCCAGCAGCCCCCCCCCAGGGAAGGACTACGAGCAGTACTTC | CASSPPPGKDYEQYF
TRBD2 | TRBJ2-3 | NA | TRBV20-1 | TGCAGTGCAAAACTAGCGGGGGCCCGCACAGATACGCAGTATTTT | CSAKLAGARTDTQYF
TRBD1 | TRBJ1-6 | few | TRBV6-1 | TGTGCCAGCAGTAACGGACAGGGACAAACTTTT | CASSNGQGQTF
NA | TRBJ1-2 | NA | TRBV5-4 | TGTGCCAGCCAAGGGGCCTATGGCTACACCTTC | CASQGAYGYTF
TRBD1 | TRBJ2-5 | many | TRBV12-5 | TGTGCTAGTGGTTTATACGGGACAGGGGGGACCCAGTACTTC | CASGLYGTGGTQYF
NA | TRBJ1-2 | many | TRBV11-2 | TGTGCCAGCAGCTTCCGGGACCTTGGCTACACCTTC | CASSFRDLGYTF
NA | TRBJ2-1 | NA | TRBV20-1 | TGCAGTGCTAGTGGGGGTGAGCAGTTCTTC | CSASGGEQFF
NA | TRBJ1-6 | few | TRBV12-3/TRBV12-4 | TGTGCCAGCAGCTTCCGAGGGGCGGGAAATTCACCCCTCCACTTT | CASSFRGAGNSPLHF
TRBD1 | TRBJ1-1 | many | TRBV2 | TGTGCCAGCAGCATCCGGGACAGGGATAACACTGAAGCTTTCTTT | CASSIRDRDNTEAFF
TRBD1 | TRBJ1-6 | few | TRBV19 | TGTGCCAGTAGGGGAGGACAGGGAAGAAATTCACCCCTCCACTTT | CASRGGQGRNSPLHF
TRBD2 | TRBJ2-1 | NA | TRBV20-1 | TGCAGTGCTAGAGATTACCAAATTTATAGCGGGGGCCCTAAGCGGAATGAGCAGTTCTTC | CSARDYQIYSGGPKRNEQFF